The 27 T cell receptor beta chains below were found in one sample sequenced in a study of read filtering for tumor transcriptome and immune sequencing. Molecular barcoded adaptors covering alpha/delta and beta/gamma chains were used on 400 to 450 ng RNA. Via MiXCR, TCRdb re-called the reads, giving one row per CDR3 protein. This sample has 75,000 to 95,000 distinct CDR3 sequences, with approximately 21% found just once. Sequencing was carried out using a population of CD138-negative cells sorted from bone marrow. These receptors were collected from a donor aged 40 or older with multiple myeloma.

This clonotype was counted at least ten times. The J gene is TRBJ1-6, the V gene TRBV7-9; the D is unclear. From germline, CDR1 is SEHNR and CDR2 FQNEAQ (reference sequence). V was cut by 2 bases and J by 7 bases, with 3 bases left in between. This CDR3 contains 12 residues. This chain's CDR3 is CASSLINSPLHF. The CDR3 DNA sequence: TGTGCCAGCAGCTTAATCAATTCACCCCTCCACTTT.

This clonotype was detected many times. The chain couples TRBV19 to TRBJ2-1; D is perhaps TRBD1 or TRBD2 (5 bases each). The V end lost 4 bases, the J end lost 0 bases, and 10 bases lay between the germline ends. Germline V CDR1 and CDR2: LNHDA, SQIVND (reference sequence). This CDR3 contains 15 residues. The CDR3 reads CASSRGPDSYNEQFF. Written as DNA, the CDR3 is TGTGCCAGTAGTAGGGGACCAGACTCCTACAATGAGCAGTTCTTC.

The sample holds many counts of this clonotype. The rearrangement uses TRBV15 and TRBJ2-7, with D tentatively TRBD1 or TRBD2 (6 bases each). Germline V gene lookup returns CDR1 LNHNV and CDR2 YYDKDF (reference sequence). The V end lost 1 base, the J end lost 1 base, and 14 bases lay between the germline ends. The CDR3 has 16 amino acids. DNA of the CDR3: TGTGCCACCAGCAGAGGGCTCGGAGGGGGGTCCTACGAGCAGTACTTC. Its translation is CATSRGLGGGSYEQYF.

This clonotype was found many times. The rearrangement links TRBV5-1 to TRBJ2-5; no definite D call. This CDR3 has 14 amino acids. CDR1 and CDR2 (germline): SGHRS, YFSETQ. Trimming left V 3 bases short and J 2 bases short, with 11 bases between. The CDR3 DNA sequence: TGCGCCAGCAGCTCTGAGCAGCTGCAAGAGACCCAGTACTTC. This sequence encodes CASSSEQLQETQYF.

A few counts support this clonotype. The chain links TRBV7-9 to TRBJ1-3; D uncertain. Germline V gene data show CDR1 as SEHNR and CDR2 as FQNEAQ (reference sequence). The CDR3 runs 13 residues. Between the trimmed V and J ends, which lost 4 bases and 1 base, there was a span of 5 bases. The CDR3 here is CASSWVSGNTIYF. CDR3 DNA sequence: TGTGCCAGCAGCTGGGTGTCTGGAAACACCATATATTTT.

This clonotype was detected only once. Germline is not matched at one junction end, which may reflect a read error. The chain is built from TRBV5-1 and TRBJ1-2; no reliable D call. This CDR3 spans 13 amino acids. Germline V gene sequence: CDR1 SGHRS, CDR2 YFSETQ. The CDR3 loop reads CASSLGATHGNTF. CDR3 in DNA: TGCGCCAGCAGCTTGGGCGCGACACATGGCAACACCTTC.

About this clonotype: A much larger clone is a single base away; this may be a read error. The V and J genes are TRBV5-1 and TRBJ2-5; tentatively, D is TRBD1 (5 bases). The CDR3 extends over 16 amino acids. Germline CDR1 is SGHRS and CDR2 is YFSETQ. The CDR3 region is CTSSLGSGYRWETQYF. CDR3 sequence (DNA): TGCACCAGCAGCTTGGGGTCAGGATACAGGTGGGAGACCCAGTACTTC.

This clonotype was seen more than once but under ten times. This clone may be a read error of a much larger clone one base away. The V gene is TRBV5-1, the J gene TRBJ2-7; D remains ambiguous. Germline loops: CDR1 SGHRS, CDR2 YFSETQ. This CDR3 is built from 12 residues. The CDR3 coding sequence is TGCGCCGGCAGCTTGACGACCAACGAGCAGTACTTC. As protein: CAGSLTTNEQYF.

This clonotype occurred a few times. Here the CDR3 DNA reads TGTGCCAGCAGCTTAGTCGGAGGGGCCTCCGGGGAGCTGTTTTTT. This encodes CASSLVGGASGELFF. The rearrangement uses TRBV7-8 and TRBJ2-2, with D maybe TRBD2 (6 bases). Trimming stripped 1 base from V and 6 bases from J, with 12 bases between. The CDR3 has 15 residues. Germline V lookup: CDR1 SGHVS, CDR2 FQNEAQ.

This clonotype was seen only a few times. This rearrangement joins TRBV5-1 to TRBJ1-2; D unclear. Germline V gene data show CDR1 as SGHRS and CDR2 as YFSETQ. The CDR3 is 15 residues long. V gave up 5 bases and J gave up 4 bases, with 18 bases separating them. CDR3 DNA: TGCGCCAGCAGTCTGGACCGCGTTAACCTCTATGGCTACACCTTC. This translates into CASSLDRVNLYGYTF.

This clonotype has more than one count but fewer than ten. The CDR3 here is CASSAGTGAQETQYF. CDR3 DNA sequence: TGTGCCAGCAGTGCCGGGACAGGGGCCCAAGAGACCCAGTACTTC. V gene TRBV6-4 combines with J gene TRBJ2-5; 10 nucleotides line up with TRBD1. J gave up 1 base and V 4 bases, and 3 bases lay outside the gene matches. Germline CDR1 and CDR2: MRHNA and SNTAGT. This CDR3 comprises 15 residues.

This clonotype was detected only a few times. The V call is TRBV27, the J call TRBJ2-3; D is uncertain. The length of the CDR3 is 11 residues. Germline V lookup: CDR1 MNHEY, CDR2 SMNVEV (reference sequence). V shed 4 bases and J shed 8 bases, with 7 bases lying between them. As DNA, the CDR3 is TGTGCCAGCAGTTGGGCAGCTACGCAGTATTTT. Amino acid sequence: CASSWAATQYF.

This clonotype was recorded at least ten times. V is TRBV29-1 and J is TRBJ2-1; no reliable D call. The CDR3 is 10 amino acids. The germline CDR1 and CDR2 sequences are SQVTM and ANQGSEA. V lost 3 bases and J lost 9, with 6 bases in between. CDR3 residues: CSVDSPEQFF. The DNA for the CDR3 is TGCAGCGTTGATTCGCCTGAGCAGTTCTTC.

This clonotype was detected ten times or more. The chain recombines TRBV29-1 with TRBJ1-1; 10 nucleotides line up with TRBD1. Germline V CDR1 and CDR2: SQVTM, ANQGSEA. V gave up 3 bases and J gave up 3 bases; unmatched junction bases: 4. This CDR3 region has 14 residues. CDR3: CSVDEGQGHTEAFF. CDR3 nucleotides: TGCAGCGTTGATGAGGGACAGGGGCACACTGAAGCTTTCTTT.

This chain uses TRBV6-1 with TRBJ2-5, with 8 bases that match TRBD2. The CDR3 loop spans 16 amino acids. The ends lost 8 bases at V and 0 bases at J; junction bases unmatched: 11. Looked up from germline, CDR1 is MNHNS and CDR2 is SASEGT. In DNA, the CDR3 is TGTGCCAGCGGGCCGGGACTAGTCTCTTACCAAGAGACCCAGTACTTC. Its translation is CASGPGLVSYQETQYF.

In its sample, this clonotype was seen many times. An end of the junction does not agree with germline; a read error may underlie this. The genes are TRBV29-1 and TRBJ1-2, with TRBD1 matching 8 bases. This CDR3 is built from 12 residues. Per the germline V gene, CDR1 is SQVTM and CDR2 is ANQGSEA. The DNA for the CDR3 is TGCAGCATTGACAGGGGTTCTTATGGCTACACCTTC. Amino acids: CSIDRGSYGYTF.

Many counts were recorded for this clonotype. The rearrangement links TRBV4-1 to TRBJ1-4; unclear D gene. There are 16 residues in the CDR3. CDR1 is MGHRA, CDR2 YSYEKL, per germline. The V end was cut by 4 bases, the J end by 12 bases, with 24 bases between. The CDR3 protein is CASSRTSGFLNAELFF. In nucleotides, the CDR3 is TGCGCCAGCAGCCGAACGTCCGGATTTCTTAATGCGGAACTGTTTTTT.

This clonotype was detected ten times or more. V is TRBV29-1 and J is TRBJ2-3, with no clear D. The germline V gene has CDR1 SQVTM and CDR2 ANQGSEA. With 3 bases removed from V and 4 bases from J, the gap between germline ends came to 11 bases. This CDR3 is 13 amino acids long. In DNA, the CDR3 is TGCAGCGTTGATCTCCAAGCCGCAGATACGCAGTATTTT. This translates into CSVDLQAADTQYF.

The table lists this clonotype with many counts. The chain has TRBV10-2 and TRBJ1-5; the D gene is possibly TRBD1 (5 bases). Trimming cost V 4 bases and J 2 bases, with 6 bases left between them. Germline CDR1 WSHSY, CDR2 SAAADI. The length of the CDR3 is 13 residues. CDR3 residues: CASSGDGNQPQHF. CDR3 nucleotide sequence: TGCGCCAGCAGTGGGGACGGCAATCAGCCCCAGCATTTT.

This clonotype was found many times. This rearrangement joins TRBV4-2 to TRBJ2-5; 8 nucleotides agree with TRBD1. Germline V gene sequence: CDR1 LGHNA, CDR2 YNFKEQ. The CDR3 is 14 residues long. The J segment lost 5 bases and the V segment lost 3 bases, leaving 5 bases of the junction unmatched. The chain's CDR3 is CASSQTGAGETQYF. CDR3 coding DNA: TGTGCCAGCAGCCAGACAGGGGCCGGGGAGACCCAGTACTTC.

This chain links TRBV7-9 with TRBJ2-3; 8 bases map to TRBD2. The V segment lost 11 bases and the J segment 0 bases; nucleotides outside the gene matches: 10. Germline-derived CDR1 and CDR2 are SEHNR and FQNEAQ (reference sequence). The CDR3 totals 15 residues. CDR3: CALGKAGASTDTQYF. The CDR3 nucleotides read TGTGCCTTAGGGAAAGCGGGGGCCAGCACAGATACGCAGTATTTT.

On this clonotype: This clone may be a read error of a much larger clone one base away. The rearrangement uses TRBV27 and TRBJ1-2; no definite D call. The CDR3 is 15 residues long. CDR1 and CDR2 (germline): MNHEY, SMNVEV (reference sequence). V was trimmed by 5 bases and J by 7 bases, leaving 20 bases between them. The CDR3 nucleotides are TGTGCCAGCAGTCCCGCTAAGTTTCTGGGGTCTGGCTACACCTTC. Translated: CASSPAKFLGSGYTF.

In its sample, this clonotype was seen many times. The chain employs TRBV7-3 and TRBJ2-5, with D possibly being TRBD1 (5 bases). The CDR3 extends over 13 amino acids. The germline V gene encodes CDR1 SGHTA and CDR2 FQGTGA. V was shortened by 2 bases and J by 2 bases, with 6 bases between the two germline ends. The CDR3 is CASSLRQQETQYF. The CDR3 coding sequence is TGTGCCAGCAGCTTACGACAGCAAGAGACCCAGTACTTC.

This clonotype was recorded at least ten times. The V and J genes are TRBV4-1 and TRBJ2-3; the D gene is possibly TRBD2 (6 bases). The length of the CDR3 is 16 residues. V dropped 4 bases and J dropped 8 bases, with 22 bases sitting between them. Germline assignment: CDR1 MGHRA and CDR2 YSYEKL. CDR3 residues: CASSLTGTYAVGTQYF. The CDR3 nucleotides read TGCGCCAGCAGCCTGACCGGGACTTACGCCGTCGGTACGCAGTATTTT.

The CDR3 spells CASSFWTSGGPDTQYF. The CDR3 DNA reads TGCGCCAGCAGCTTTTGGACTAGCGGGGGACCAGATACGCAGTATTTT. The chain employs TRBV5-1 and TRBJ2-3; 13 bases are a match to TRBD2. V lost 2 bases, J lost 4 bases, and 4 bases stayed unmatched. This CDR3 is built from 16 residues. The germline V gene encodes CDR1 SGHRS and CDR2 YFSETQ. Full variable domain (rest looked up from reference TRBV5-1 and TRBJ2-3): KAGVTQTPRYLIKTRGQQVTLSCSPISGHRSVSWYQQTPGQGLQFLFEYFSETQRNKGNFPGRFSGRQFSNSRSEMNVSTLELGDSALYLCASSFWTSGGPDTQYFGPGTRLTVL.

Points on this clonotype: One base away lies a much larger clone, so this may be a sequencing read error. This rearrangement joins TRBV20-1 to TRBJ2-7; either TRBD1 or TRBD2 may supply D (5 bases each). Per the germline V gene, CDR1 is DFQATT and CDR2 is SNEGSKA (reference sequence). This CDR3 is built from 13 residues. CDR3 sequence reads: CSTRDLLGDEQYF. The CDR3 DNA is TGCAGTACTAGAGATCTCTTAGGGGACGAGCAGTACTTC.

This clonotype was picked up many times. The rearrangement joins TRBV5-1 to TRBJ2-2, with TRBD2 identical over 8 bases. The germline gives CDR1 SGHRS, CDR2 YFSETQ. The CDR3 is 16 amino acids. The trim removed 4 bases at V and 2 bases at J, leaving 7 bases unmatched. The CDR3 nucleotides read TGCGCCAGCAGCGTACTAGGACTAGCCAACACCGGGGAGCTGTTTTTT. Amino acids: CASSVLGLANTGELFF. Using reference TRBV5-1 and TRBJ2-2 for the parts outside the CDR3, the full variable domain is KAGVTQTPRYLIKTRGQQVTLSCSPISGHRSVSWYQQTPGQGLQFLFEYFSETQRNKGNFPGRFSGRQFSNSRSEMNVSTLELGDSALYLCASSVLGLANTGELFFGEGSRLTVL.